This TCR beta chain was observed in a study of blood T cell repertoires in COVID-19. At the level of the study: Acute and convalescent COVID-19 specimens originated in the United States, Italy and Spain. PBMCs, B-cell-depleted T cells, or T cells were the source of the cDNA or gDNA that made up the material.

Per the original methods: Amplifying reference gene primers gave estimates of nucleated cell counts. The table came from immunoSEQ multiplex PCR; TCRdb's copy has only in-frame clones and leaves some out. For V, J and clone size, that table is used; D and trimming come from the DNA. The profile shows roughly 100,000 clones, 92% of them singletons. The CDR3 has 15 residues. The V and J ends lost 4 bases and 2 bases, in that order; junction bases with no gene match: 4. Germline CDR1 WSHSY, CDR2 SAAADI. The chain joins TRBV10-2 to TRBJ2-3; 9 nucleotides match TRBD2. The TCR was taken from a woman in her fifties or sixties with COVID-19, enrolled during active disease. Sequencing was performed on peripheral blood. CDR3 bases: TGCGCCAGCAGTGGGAAGCGGGGGGACACAGATACGCAGTATTTT. Protein sequence: CASSGKRGDTDTQYF.